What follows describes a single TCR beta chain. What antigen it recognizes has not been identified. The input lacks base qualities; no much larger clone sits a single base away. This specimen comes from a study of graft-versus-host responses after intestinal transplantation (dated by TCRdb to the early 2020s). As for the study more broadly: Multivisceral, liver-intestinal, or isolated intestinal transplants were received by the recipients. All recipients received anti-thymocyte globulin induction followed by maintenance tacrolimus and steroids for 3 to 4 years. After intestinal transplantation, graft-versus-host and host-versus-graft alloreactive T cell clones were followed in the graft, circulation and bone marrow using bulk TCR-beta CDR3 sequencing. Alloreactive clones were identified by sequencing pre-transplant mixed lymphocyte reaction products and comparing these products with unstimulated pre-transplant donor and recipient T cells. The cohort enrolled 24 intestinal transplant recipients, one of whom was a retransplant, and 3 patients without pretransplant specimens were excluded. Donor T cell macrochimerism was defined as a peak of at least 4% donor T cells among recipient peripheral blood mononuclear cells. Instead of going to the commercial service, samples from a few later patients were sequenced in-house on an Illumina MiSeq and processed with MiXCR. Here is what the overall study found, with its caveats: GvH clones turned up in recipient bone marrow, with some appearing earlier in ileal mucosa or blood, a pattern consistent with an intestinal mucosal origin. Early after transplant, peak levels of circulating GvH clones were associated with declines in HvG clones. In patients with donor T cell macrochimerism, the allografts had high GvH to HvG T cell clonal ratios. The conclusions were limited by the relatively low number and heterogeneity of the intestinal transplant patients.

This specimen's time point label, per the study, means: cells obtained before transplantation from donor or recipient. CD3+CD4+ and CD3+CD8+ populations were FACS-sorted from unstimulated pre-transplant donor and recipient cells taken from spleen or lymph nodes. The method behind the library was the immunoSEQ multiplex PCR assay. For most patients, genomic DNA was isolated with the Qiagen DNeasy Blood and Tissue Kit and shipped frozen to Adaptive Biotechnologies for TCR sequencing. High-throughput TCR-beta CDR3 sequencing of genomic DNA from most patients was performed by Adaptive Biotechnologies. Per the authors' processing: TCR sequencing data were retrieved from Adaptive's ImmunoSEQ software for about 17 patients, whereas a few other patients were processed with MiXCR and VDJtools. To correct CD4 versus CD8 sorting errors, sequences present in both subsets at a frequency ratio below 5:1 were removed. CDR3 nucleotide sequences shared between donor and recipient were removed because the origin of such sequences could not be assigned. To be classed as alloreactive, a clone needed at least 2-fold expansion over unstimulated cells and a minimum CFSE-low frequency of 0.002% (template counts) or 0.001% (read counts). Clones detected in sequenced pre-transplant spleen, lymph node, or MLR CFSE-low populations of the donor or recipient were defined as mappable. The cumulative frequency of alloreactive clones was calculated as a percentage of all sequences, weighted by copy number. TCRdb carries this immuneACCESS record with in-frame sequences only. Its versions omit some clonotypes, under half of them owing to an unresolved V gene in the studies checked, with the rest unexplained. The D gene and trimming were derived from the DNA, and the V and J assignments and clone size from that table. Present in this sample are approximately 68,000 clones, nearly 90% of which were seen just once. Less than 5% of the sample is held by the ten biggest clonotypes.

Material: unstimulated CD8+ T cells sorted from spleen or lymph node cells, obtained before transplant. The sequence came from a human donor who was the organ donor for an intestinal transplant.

The CDR3: CASSLTKSYTGELFF. The nucleotide sequence reads as follows: TGCGCCAGCAGCCTGACTAAGAGTTACACCGGGGAGCTGTTTTTT. This chain joins TRBV4-3 to TRBJ2-2, with TRBD2 as a weak D call on 5 bases. The CDR3 measures 15 amino acids from cysteine to phenylalanine. This entry keeps only the CDR3 DNA: 45 bases, framed from base 1. V is reduced by 4 bases and J by 3 bases, leaving a spacing of 12 bases between them. The germline V gene specifies LGHNA as CDR1 and YSLEER as CDR2.